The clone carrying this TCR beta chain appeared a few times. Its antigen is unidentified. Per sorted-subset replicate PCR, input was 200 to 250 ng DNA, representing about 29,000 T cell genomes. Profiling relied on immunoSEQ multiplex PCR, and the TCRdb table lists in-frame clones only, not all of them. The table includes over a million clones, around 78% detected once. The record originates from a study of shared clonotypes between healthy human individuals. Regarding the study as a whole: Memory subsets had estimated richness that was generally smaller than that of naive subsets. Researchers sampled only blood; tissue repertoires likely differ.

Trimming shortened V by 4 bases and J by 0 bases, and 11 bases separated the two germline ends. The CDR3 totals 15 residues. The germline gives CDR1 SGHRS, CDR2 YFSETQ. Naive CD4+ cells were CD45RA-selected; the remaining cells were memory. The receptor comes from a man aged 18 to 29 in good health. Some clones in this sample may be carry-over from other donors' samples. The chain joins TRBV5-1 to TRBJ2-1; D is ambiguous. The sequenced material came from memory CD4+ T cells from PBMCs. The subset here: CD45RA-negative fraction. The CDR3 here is CASSPETSSYNEQFF. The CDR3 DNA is TGCGCCAGCAGCCCGGAAACCAGCTCCTACAATGAGCAGTTCTTC. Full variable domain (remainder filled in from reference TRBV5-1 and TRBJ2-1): KAGVTQTPRYLIKTRGQQVTLSCSPISGHRSVSWYQQTPGQGLQFLFEYFSETQRNKGNFPGRFSGRQFSNSRSEMNVSTLELGDSALYLCASSPETSSYNEQFFGPGTRLTVL.